These 21 T cell receptor beta chains originate from one sample sequenced in a study of cytomegalovirus exposure and HLA in healthy donors. Clones were read by immunoSEQ multiplex PCR, and TCRdb kept only the in-frame ones, dropping some. The table includes about 160,000 clones, roughly 89% detected once. Material: PBMCs. The receptor set was obtained from a young woman in good health and CMV-seropositive.

J is TRBJ2-3 and V is TRBV5-6; D not resolved. V was shortened by 0 bases and J by 0 bases, with 8 bases between the two germline ends. CDR3 length equals 15 residues. The germline V gene has CDR1 SGHDT and CDR2 YYEEEE. The CDR3 DNA reads TGTGCCAGCAGCTTGGTTCGGTCCAGCACAGATACGCAGTATTTT. Amino acid sequence: CASSLVRSSTDTQYF.

As concerns this clone: In the same sample, other DNA sequences code for this CDR3. This chain uses TRBV19 with TRBJ2-7; D gene uncertain. The CDR3 spans 13 residues. With 3 bases removed from V and 3 bases from J, the gap between germline ends came to 9 bases. Germline loops: CDR1 LNHDA, CDR2 SQIVND (reference sequence). Written as DNA, the CDR3 is TGTGCCAGTAGTATTGGCGGCGGCTACGAGCAGTACTTC. Translation: CASSIGGGYEQYF.

The V call is TRBV2, the J call TRBJ2-5, with TRBD2 identical over 9 bases. Germline V gene lookup returns CDR1 SNHLY and CDR2 FYNNEI. The V gene end was trimmed by 5 bases and the J gene end by 0 bases; junction bases not matched to a gene: 4. CDR3 length: 15 residues. CDR3 bases: TGTGCCAGCAGTTTTAGCGGGGGTAACCAAGAGACCCAGTACTTC. Its translation is CASSFSGGNQETQYF. Using reference TRBV2 and TRBJ2-5 for the parts outside the CDR3, the full variable domain is EPEVTQTPSHQVTQMGQEVILRCVPISNHLYFYWYRQILGQKVEFLVSFYNNEISEKSEIFDDQFSVERPDGSNFTLKIRSTKLEDSAMYFCASSFSGGNQETQYFGPGTRLLVL.

The sample holds a few counts of this clone. The gene calls are TRBV7-9 and TRBJ2-7; 11 nucleotides align to TRBD2. Germline V CDR1 and CDR2: SEHNR, FQNEAQ (reference sequence). The CDR3 is 16 amino acids. J gave up 0 bases and V 5 bases, and 6 bases lay outside the gene matches. The CDR3 here is CASSRTSGRSSYEQYF. The DNA for the CDR3 is TGTGCCAGCAGCCGGACTAGCGGGCGGTCCTCCTACGAGCAGTACTTC.

This CDR3 reads CASSTRQGSYGYTF. The CDR3, as DNA: TGTGCCAGCAGCACCCGACAGGGGAGCTATGGCTACACCTTC. The chain joins TRBV7-2 to TRBJ1-2, with TRBD1 identical over 8 bases. Per germline, CDR1 SGHTA and CDR2 FQGNSA. The CDR3 has 14 amino acids. After removal of 5 bases from V and 4 bases from J, the junction contained 6 bases not matched to a gene.

This clone is a singleton in its sample. The chain has TRBV5-6 and TRBJ2-7; D may be TRBD2 (6 bases). Germline V gene data show CDR1 as SGHDT and CDR2 as YYEEEE. Trimming removed 4 bases at V and 5 bases at J, with 19 bases between. The CDR3 length is 15 residues. The CDR3 DNA reads as TGTGCCAGCAGCCCCGGGAGACTTCCTTCTGACGAGCAGTACTTC. Translated, it gives CASSPGRLPSDEQYF.

The chain couples TRBV5-1 to TRBJ2-3; TRBD2 agrees at 10 bases. The CDR3 totals 16 residues. Germline loops: CDR1 SGHRS, CDR2 YFSETQ. Trimming took 2 bases from V and 0 from J; bases not matched to a gene: 3. The CDR3 here is CASSFSGGPSTDTQYF. CDR3 in DNA: TGCGCCAGCAGCTTTAGCGGGGGGCCTAGCACAGATACGCAGTATTTT. The variable domain in full, completed from reference TRBV5-1 and TRBJ2-3, reads KAGVTQTPRYLIKTRGQQVTLSCSPISGHRSVSWYQQTPGQGLQFLFEYFSETQRNKGNFPGRFSGRQFSNSRSEMNVSTLELGDSALYLCASSFSGGPSTDTQYFGPGTRLTVL.

V gene TRBV27 combines with J gene TRBJ1-1; 9 positions match TRBD1. Germline-derived CDR1 and CDR2 are MNHEY and SMNVEV (reference sequence). The CDR3 has 15 amino acids. Germline trimming cut 5 bases from V and 1 base from J; bases unmatched to any gene: 5. This CDR3 reads CASSVGQGQNTEAFF. In DNA, the CDR3 is TGTGCCAGCAGTGTTGGACAGGGGCAGAACACTGAAGCTTTCTTT.

CDR3 protein: CASSHMGLRTDTQYF. The CDR3 DNA reads TGTGCCAGCAGCCACATGGGGCTCCGCACAGATACGCAGTATTTT. The chain couples TRBV6-6 to TRBJ2-3; weak D call: TRBD1 (5 bases). V lost 6 bases to trimming and J lost 1 base, with 14 bases between them. The CDR3 consists of 15 residues. Per germline, CDR1 MNHNY and CDR2 SVGAGI (reference sequence).

The chain uses TRBV15 and TRBJ2-7; 7 nucleotides agree with TRBD2. Germline V gives CDR1 LNHNV, CDR2 YYDKDF (reference sequence). This CDR3 spans 15 amino acids. V was pared by 5 bases and J by 1 base, with 8 bases of the junction left unmatched. CDR3 DNA: TGTGCCACCAGCTTCCGAGCGGGGAAGTCCTACGAGCAGTACTTC. Translating gives CATSFRAGKSYEQYF.

The chain carries TRBV6-1 and TRBJ2-2, with TRBD1 matching over 8 bases. Germline-derived CDR1 and CDR2 are MNHNS and SASEGT. Trimming cost V 6 bases and J 6 bases; bases outside gene matches: 6. This CDR3 has 14 amino acids. CDR3 sequence reads: CASRVTGVAGELFF. The CDR3 nucleotides read TGTGCCAGCAGAGTGACAGGGGTGGCCGGGGAGCTGTTTTTT.

This chain joins TRBV5-1 and TRBJ1-2; no firm D call. This CDR3 has 12 residues. The V gene lost 2 bases and the J gene lost 2 bases, with 4 bases spanning the gap. Germline CDR1 and CDR2: SGHRS and YFSETQ. The CDR3 region is CASSFGNYGYTF. In DNA, the CDR3 is TGCGCCAGCAGCTTTGGCAACTATGGCTACACCTTC.

The V call is TRBV18, the J call TRBJ2-2, with D perhaps TRBD2 (5 bases). The V end lost 1 base, the J end lost 8 bases, and 17 bases lay between the germline ends. The CDR3 has 16 amino acids. The V gene's germline CDR1 is KGHSH and CDR2 LQKENI. CDR3 loop: CASSPLSSPNSGELFF. Here the CDR3 DNA reads TGTGCCAGCTCACCACTATCTAGCCCGAATTCGGGGGAGCTGTTTTTT.

This chain uses TRBV6-5 with TRBJ2-5, with D maybe TRBD2 (5 bases). V was pared by 5 bases and J by 5 bases, with 15 bases between. The germline CDR1 and CDR2 sequences are MNHEY and SVGAGI. This CDR3 has 14 residues. This chain's CDR3 is CASSPSAASETQYF. The CDR3 DNA is TGTGCCAGCAGTCCCTCAGCGGCTAGCGAGACCCAGTACTTC.

The chain combines TRBV5-1 with TRBJ1-6; D is possibly TRBD1 (6 bases). CDR1 is SGHRS and CDR2 is YFSETQ in the germline V gene. Trimming removed 0 bases from V and 7 bases from J, with 11 bases in between. The length of the CDR3 is 15 residues. CDR3 in amino acids: CASSLGTVINSPLHF. DNA for the CDR3: TGCGCCAGCAGCTTGGGGACAGTCATAAATTCACCCCTCCACTTT.

This rearrangement joins TRBV18 to TRBJ2-3; 13 nucleotides align to TRBD2. With 3 bases clipped from V and 2 bases from J, the junction kept 8 bases outside the gene matches. The CDR3 covers 18 residues. CDR1 is KGHSH and CDR2 is LQKENI in the germline V gene. CDR3 DNA sequence: TGTGCCAGCTCACCGCTGGGACTAGCGGGAATCATCACAGATACGCAGTATTTT. This translates into CASSPLGLAGIITDTQYF. Full variable domain (rest looked up from reference TRBV18 and TRBJ2-3): NAGVMQNPRHLVRRRGQEARLRCSPMKGHSHVYWYRQLPEEGLKFMVYLQKENIIDESGMPKERFSAEFPKEGPSILRIQQVVRGDSAAYFCASSPLGLAGIITDTQYFGPGTRLTVL.

This chain uses TRBV7-9 with TRBJ1-3, with unresolved D. Trimming removed 1 base at V and 0 bases at J, with 7 bases between. The CDR3 is made up of 15 amino acids. CDR1 and CDR2 from the germline V gene are SEHNR and FQNEAQ (reference sequence). CDR3 sequence (DNA): TGTGCCAGCAGCTTAGGCATCAGCTCTGGAAACACCATATATTTT. Protein: CASSLGISSGNTIYF.

The rearrangement uses TRBV7-9 and TRBJ2-3; TRBD2 is a possible D gene (6 bases). V was clipped by 8 bases and J by 3 bases, with 12 bases between them. There are 13 residues in the CDR3. Germline V gene lookup returns CDR1 SEHNR and CDR2 FQNEAQ (reference sequence). DNA of the CDR3: TGTGCCAGCGCTGATAGCGGTACAGATACGCAGTATTTT. It encodes CASADSGTDTQYF.

The chain employs TRBV27 and TRBJ2-7, with a weak D call TRBD1 (6 bases). This CDR3 region has 16 residues. Germline loops: CDR1 MNHEY, CDR2 SMNVEV (reference sequence). Trimming cost V 5 bases and J 0 bases, with 17 bases left between them. This chain's CDR3 is CASSPPRNRASYEQYF. CDR3 DNA: TGTGCCAGCAGTCCACCACGGAACAGGGCCTCCTACGAGCAGTACTTC.

V and J are TRBV7-6 and TRBJ2-2; 8 nucleotides agree with TRBD2. Germline V gene sequence: CDR1 SGHVS, CDR2 FNYEAQ. After removal of 5 bases from V and 4 bases from J, the junction contained 12 bases not matched to a gene. This CDR3 has 17 residues. The CDR3 loop reads CASSPRTSQPPTGELFF. The CDR3 DNA reads as TGTGCCAGCAGCCCGCGGACTAGCCAACCCCCCACCGGGGAGCTGTTTTTT. The full variable domain, completed using reference TRBV7-6 and TRBJ2-2, is GAGVSQSPRYKVTKRGQDVALRCDPISGHVSLYWYRQALGQGPEFLTYFNYEAQQDKSGLPNDRFSAERPEGSISTLTIQRTEQRDSAMYRCASSPRTSQPPTGELFFGEGSRLTVL.

The V and J genes are TRBV18 and TRBJ2-6, with D perhaps TRBD1 (6 bases). The CDR3 is made up of 14 amino acids. Germline-derived CDR1 and CDR2 are KGHSH and LQKENI. V lost 5 bases, J lost 2 bases, and 7 bases lay in between. The DNA of the CDR3 is TGTGCCAGCTCAGGGGGCACTGGGGCCAACGTCCTGACTTTC. Its protein product is CASSGGTGANVLTF.